Shown below are 11 T cell receptor beta chains from a single sample sequenced in a study of shared clonotypes between healthy human individuals. Sequencing was performed with immunoSEQ multiplex PCR; in TCRdb, only in-frame clones are kept and a portion is missing. In the table there are more than 900,000 clones, around 78% of which are singletons. Sequenced input: memory CD4+ T cells from PBMCs. Indicated subset: CD45RA-negative fraction. These receptors were obtained from a young man in good health. Some clones in this sample may be carry-over from other donors' samples.

The chain couples TRBV5-1 to TRBJ1-6, with 8 nucleotides matching TRBD1. The CDR3 covers 15 residues. Germline values: CDR1 SGHRS, CDR2 YFSETQ. J was trimmed by 9 bases and V by 4 bases; bases with no gene match: 9. The CDR3 here is CASSPQTGVGSPLHF. CDR3 in DNA: TGCGCCAGCAGCCCGCAGACAGGGGTAGGTTCACCCCTCCACTTT.

Concerning this clone itself: Other DNA sequences of this sample code for an identical CDR3. J is TRBJ2-1 and V is TRBV25-1, with 7 bases aligning to TRBD1. Germline CDR1 and CDR2: MGHDK and SYGVNS. This CDR3 is built from 16 residues. The V segment lost 2 bases and the J segment 1 base; nucleotides outside the gene matches: 5. CDR3 nucleotides: TGTGCCAGCAGTGAACCCCGACAGGGTTCCTACAATGAGCAGTTCTTC. Translating it yields CASSEPRQGSYNEQFF.

There are a few counts of this clone. The chain is built from TRBV7-8 and TRBJ1-2; 10 nucleotides line up with TRBD1. Germline V lookup: CDR1 SGHVS, CDR2 FQNEAQ. V gave up 5 bases and J gave up 8 bases; unmatched junction bases: 11. This CDR3 is 15 amino acids long. CDR3 amino acids: CASSVLGQGGKGYTF. DNA of the CDR3: TGTGCCAGCAGCGTCCTAGGACAGGGGGGGAAAGGCTACACCTTC.

This clone showed up just a few times. V usage is TRBV7-2 and J usage is TRBJ2-7; 8 bases map to TRBD1. This CDR3 comprises 14 residues. V was pared by 1 base and J by 6 bases, with 5 bases of the junction left unmatched. From germline, CDR1 is SGHTA and CDR2 FQGNSA. The DNA of the CDR3 is TGTGCCAGCAGCTTAGGTCCAGGGGGCCGCGAGCAGTACTTC. It is translated as CASSLGPGGREQYF.

This clone was counted at least ten times. The sample contains more than one DNA sequence encoding this CDR3. This chain links TRBV30 with TRBJ2-7; the D is unclear. This CDR3 comprises 13 residues. CDR1 and CDR2 (germline): GTSNPN, SVGIG (reference sequence). Trimming cost V 0 bases and J 6 bases, with 12 bases left between them. Written as DNA, the CDR3 is TGTGCCTGGAGTGTCTACGTGACTGGCGAGCAGTACTTC. It codes for CAWSVYVTGEQYF.

This chain uses TRBV30 with TRBJ2-3, with 11 bases identical to TRBD2. The CDR3 consists of 16 residues. CDR1 and CDR2 (germline): GTSNPN, SVGIG (reference sequence). With 3 bases clipped from V and 0 bases from J, the junction kept 5 bases outside the gene matches. The CDR3, as DNA: TGTGCCTGGAGGGTACGACTAGCGGGGAGCACAGATACGCAGTATTTT. This sequence encodes CAWRVRLAGSTDTQYF.

This clone was seen only a few times. It differs at one base from a far larger clone, so likely a read error. This chain links TRBV9 with TRBJ1-1, with TRBD1 as a possible D gene (5 bases). The CDR3 runs 14 residues. V lost 0 bases and J 6 bases, leaving 12 bases between the germline ends. Germline loops: CDR1 SGDLS, CDR2 YYNGEE. This chain's CDR3 is CASSVVMGRAEAFF. CDR3 nucleotide sequence: TGTGCCAGCAGCGTAGTTATGGGGCGGGCTGAAGCTTTCTTT.

This clone was found many times. The chain links TRBV28 to TRBJ2-2; tentatively, D is TRBD2 (6 bases). CDR1 MDHEN and CDR2 SYDVKM come from the germline V gene. V lost 8 bases to trimming and J lost 1 base, with 14 bases between them. CDR3 length equals 15 residues. This chain's CDR3 is CASLRGGMNTGELFF. In DNA form, the CDR3 reads TGTGCCAGCCTCCGAGGCGGGATGAACACCGGGGAGCTGTTTTTT.

This clone was found once. The chain's CDR3 is CASTQGDRVGETQYF. The CDR3 DNA follows: TGTGCCAGCACCCAAGGGGACAGGGTGGGGGAGACCCAGTACTTC. The chain couples TRBV28 to TRBJ2-5; TRBD1 agrees at 9 bases. The V gene end was trimmed by 7 bases and the J gene end by 5 bases; junction bases not matched to a gene: 11. CDR3 length equals 15 residues. Germline CDR1 and CDR2: MDHEN and SYDVKM.

V gene TRBV25-1 combines with J gene TRBJ2-5; a possible D gene is TRBD1 (5 bases). The CDR3 has 12 amino acids. V lost 6 bases, J lost 4 bases, and 9 bases lay in between. The germline V gene encodes CDR1 MGHDK and CDR2 SYGVNS. Here the CDR3 DNA reads TGTGCCAGCAGAAAAACAGGAGAGACCCAGTACTTC. This encodes CASRKTGETQYF.

This clone was seen a few times. The rearrangement links TRBV28 to TRBJ2-7; 7 positions agree with TRBD1. Germline trimming cut 5 bases from V and 3 bases from J; bases unmatched to any gene: 7. Germline V lookup: CDR1 MDHEN, CDR2 SYDVKM. The length of the CDR3 is 14 residues. Here the CDR3 reads CASSRGPGGYEQYF. The DNA of the CDR3 is TGTGCCAGCAGTAGGGGGCCAGGGGGCTACGAGCAGTACTTC.